This T cell receptor beta chain came from a study of T cells in Graves' hyperthyroidism and ophthalmopathy. Whole-study results and caveats: Blood samples included most of the expanded thyroid clonotypes exceeding 0.001.

This clonotype turned up a few times. The antigen is undetermined. Exclusion criteria comprised uncontrolled infection, other autoimmune disease, pregnancy or lactation. Diagnoses used clinical symptoms, serum thyroxine and TRAb, thyroid ultrasound and orbital computed tomography. This CDR3 is built from 13 residues. CDR1 is SGHTA, CDR2 FQGNSA, per germline. V was clipped by 6 bases and J by 10 bases; unmatched bases: 9. Template material for amplifying TCR beta CDR3 regions consisted of RNA transcripts. With the HTBI primer set, the TCR CDR3 went through a first round of RT-PCR. TCRdb re-called the multiplex PCR reads with MiXCR, one entry per CDR3 protein. The sample records hundreds of thousands of distinct CDR3 sequences, 20% to 25% being singletons.

The sample was blood. The chain employs TRBV7-2 and TRBJ2-1, with 7 bases identical to TRBD2. The TCR comes from a young man with Graves' ophthalmopathy. The CDR3 is CASSLIRAGEQFF. The CDR3 DNA reads TGTGCCAGCAGTCTCATCAGAGCGGGGGAGCAGTTCTTC. The variable domain in full, completed from reference TRBV7-2 and TRBJ2-1, reads GAGVSQSPSNKVTEKGKDVELRCDPISGHTALYWYRQSLGQGLEFLIYFQGNSAPDKSGLPSDRFSAERTGGSVSTLTIQRTQQEDSAVYLCASSLIRAGEQFFGPGTRLTVL.